This T cell receptor (beta chain) came from a study of blood T cell repertoires in COVID-19. V was shortened by 4 bases and J by 2 bases, with 7 bases between the two germline ends. The CDR3 spans 13 residues. Germline CDR1 is SGHNT and CDR2 is YENEEA. Only in-frame clones appear in the TCRdb table, and some are missing; sequencing was by immunoSEQ multiplex PCR. The sample yields under 300,000 clones, roughly 88% seen once. This receptor was taken from a middle-aged woman who had recovered from COVID-19. The chain carries TRBV11-3 and TRBJ2-3, with D maybe TRBD2 (6 bases). What was sequenced was peripheral blood. In DNA, the CDR3 is TGTGCCAGCAGCTCGGACTACACAGATACGCAGTATTTT. Its protein product is CASSSDYTDTQYF.